The 21 T cell receptor beta chains listed next were all sequenced from one sample in a study of technical replicates of blood from a handful of donors. Produced via immunoSEQ multiplex PCR; TCRdb's table is partial and in-frame only. Here the sample spans around 79,000 clones, approximately 94% being singletons. Sequenced input: T cells isolated from PBMCs. The receptors shown here come from a human donor in good health.

Relative to its sample, this clone is medium-sized (0.01 to 0.1%). The chain joins TRBV10-3 to TRBJ1-1, with TRBD1 matching 8 bases. Trimming cost V 7 bases and J 2 bases; bases outside gene matches: 3. Germline CDR1 is ENHRY and CDR2 is SYGVKD. The CDR3 is 13 residues long. The CDR3 region has the DNA TGTGCCATCAATGGACAGGGCAACACTGAAGCTTTCTTT. It yields the protein CAINGQGNTEAFF.

This chain uses TRBV27 with TRBJ2-1; 12 bases line up with TRBD2. With 7 bases clipped from V and 4 bases from J, the junction kept 2 bases outside the gene matches. The CDR3 is 14 amino acids. CDR1 is MNHEY, CDR2 SMNVEV, per germline (reference sequence). The CDR3 DNA is TGTGCCAGCACCGGACTAGCGGGATACAATGAGCAGTTCTTC. It is translated as CASTGLAGYNEQFF.

This chain links TRBV7-8 with TRBJ1-2; possible D gene TRBD1, 6 bases. The V and J ends lost 5 bases and 2 bases respectively, with 15 bases between them. CDR1 and CDR2 from the germline V gene are SGHVS and FQNEAQ. The CDR3 is 15 residues long. The CDR3 DNA reads TGTGCCAGCAGCCCAACGACAGGCCTGAACTATGGCTACACCTTC. Its translation: CASSPTTGLNYGYTF.

The chain links TRBV6-5 to TRBJ2-3; TRBD1 matches at 7 bases. Per germline, CDR1 MNHEY and CDR2 SVGAGI. Trimming removed 2 bases from V and 2 bases from J; junction bases left unmatched: 1. The CDR3 is 14 amino acids. The CDR3 spells CASSYDRATDTQYF. CDR3 in DNA: TGTGCCAGCAGTTACGACAGGGCCACAGATACGCAGTATTTT.

J is TRBJ1-1 and V is TRBV19, with a possible D match to TRBD1 (6 bases). The V end was cut by 5 bases, the J end by 2 bases, with 15 bases between. CDR1 and CDR2 (germline): LNHDA, SQIVND (reference sequence). The CDR3 is 15 residues long. The CDR3 DNA is TGTGCCAGTAGTTCGAACAGGGCGGTAAACACTGAAGCTTTCTTT. As protein: CASSSNRAVNTEAFF.

CDR3 bases: TGTGCCACCAGCAGGACAGGGGTACATGGCTACACCTTC. Protein product: CATSRTGVHGYTF. The gene calls are TRBV15 and TRBJ1-2; 8 positions match TRBD1. Germline-derived CDR1 and CDR2 are LNHNV and YYDKDF (reference sequence). This CDR3 is built from 13 residues. V trimming: 3 bases; J trimming: 6 bases; junction bases outside the gene matches: 3.

The chain combines TRBV19 with TRBJ1-1; TRBD1 agrees at 7 bases. Trimming at V came to 6 bases and at J to 11 bases, leaving 6 bases not matched to a gene. CDR1 is LNHDA, CDR2 SQIVND, per germline (reference sequence). The CDR3 consists of 11 residues. The CDR3 protein is CASRLQGYAFF. The CDR3, as DNA: TGTGCCAGTAGGCTACAGGGGTATGCTTTCTTT.

V and J are TRBV5-1 and TRBJ1-2; 7 bases match TRBD1. The CDR3 has 17 amino acids. V was pared by 2 bases and J by 0 bases, with 10 bases of the junction left unmatched. Germline-derived CDR1 and CDR2 are SGHRS and YFSETQ. CDR3 DNA sequence: TGCGCCAGCAGCTTAACCCGGGACAGCCTGACTAACTATGGCTACACCTTC. Amino acids: CASSLTRDSLTNYGYTF. The full variable domain, its missing parts supplied by reference TRBV5-1 and TRBJ1-2, is KAGVTQTPRYLIKTRGQQVTLSCSPISGHRSVSWYQQTPGQGLQFLFEYFSETQRNKGNFPGRFSGRQFSNSRSEMNVSTLELGDSALYLCASSLTRDSLTNYGYTFGSGTRLTVV.

This chain uses TRBV25-1 with TRBJ2-7, with D uncertain. V was shortened by 10 bases and J by 4 bases, with 8 bases between the two germline ends. CDR1 is MGHDK, CDR2 SYGVNS, per germline. The CDR3 loop spans 10 amino acids. The CDR3 is CATEDYEQYF. The CDR3 DNA is TGTGCCACCGAGGATTACGAGCAGTACTTC.

This clone was seen once. The chain combines TRBV5-1 with TRBJ1-4; D not certain. The V and J ends lost 4 bases and 7 bases respectively, with 17 bases between them. This CDR3 is 15 amino acids long. Germline V gene lookup returns CDR1 SGHRS and CDR2 YFSETQ. In nucleotides, the CDR3 is TGCGCCAGCAGCCTGGACCCACGGGGTGGTGAAAAACTGTTTTTT. Translating it yields CASSLDPRGGEKLFF.

The chain uses TRBV28 and TRBJ2-3, with D perhaps matching TRBD2 (6 bases). CDR1 MDHEN and CDR2 SYDVKM come from the germline V gene. The V gene lost 5 bases and the J gene lost 1 base, with 22 bases spanning the gap. The CDR3 runs to 18 residues. CDR3: CASSRIPKYSGGTDTQYF. For the CDR3, the DNA is TGTGCCAGCAGTCGAATACCCAAGTATAGCGGAGGCACAGATACGCAGTATTTT.

The chain uses TRBV29-1 and TRBJ2-5, with D unclear. The V and J ends lost 0 bases and 4 bases respectively, with 15 bases between them. CDR1 is SQVTM, CDR2 ANQGSEA, per germline. The CDR3 extends over 15 amino acids. CDR3 DNA: TGCAGCGTTGAAGAGGTCACCCTATTCCCAGAGACCCAGTACTTC. Its translation is CSVEEVTLFPETQYF. The full variable domain, rest sourced from reference TRBV29-1 and TRBJ2-5, is SAVISQKPSRDICQRGTSLTIQCQVDSQVTMMFWYRQQPGQSLTLIATANQGSEATYESGFVIDKFPISRPNLTFSTLTVSNMSPEDSSIYLCSVEEVTLFPETQYFGPGTRLLVL.

This clone appeared a single time. The chain links TRBV18 to TRBJ1-2; TRBD1 matches at 7 bases. The CDR3 is 14 residues long. J gave up 8 bases and V 3 bases, and 9 bases lay outside the gene matches. Germline V gene lookup returns CDR1 KGHSH and CDR2 LQKENI. The CDR3 reads CASSPGTESNGYTF. The DNA of the CDR3 is TGTGCCAGCTCACCCGGGACAGAAAGTAACGGCTACACCTTC.

This sequence joins TRBV4-3 and TRBJ1-1; no reliable D call. CDR3 length equals 14 residues. Trimming stripped 3 bases from V and 4 bases from J, with 12 bases between. Germline V lookup: CDR1 LGHNA, CDR2 YSLEER. The CDR3 DNA reads as TGCGCCAGCAGCCAGTCATACTTTAGCACTGAAGCTTTCTTT. Amino acid sequence: CASSQSYFSTEAFF.

This chain links TRBV5-1 with TRBJ2-1; D perhaps matches TRBD2 (6 bases). V was trimmed by 3 bases and J by 6 bases, leaving 13 bases between them. CDR3 size: 14 residues. Germline-derived CDR1 and CDR2 are SGHRS and YFSETQ. The CDR3 loop reads CASSSGLLGNEQFF. The CDR3 DNA reads as TGCGCCAGCAGCTCGGGACTCCTCGGCAATGAGCAGTTCTTC.

This clone was seen only once. The rearrangement joins TRBV10-3 to TRBJ2-5, with 10 positions matching TRBD2. The CDR3 totals 15 residues. Germline-derived CDR1 and CDR2 are ENHRY and SYGVKD. V gave up 6 bases and J gave up 5 bases; unmatched junction bases: 9. The CDR3: CAISPLSSGSETQYF. CDR3 DNA: TGTGCCATCAGCCCACTCTCTAGCGGGAGTGAGACCCAGTACTTC.

The chain couples TRBV4-2 to TRBJ2-3; D is possibly TRBD1 (6 bases). In germline, CDR1 is LGHNA, CDR2 YNFKEQ. CDR3 length equals 13 residues. The germline V and J ends were trimmed by 3 bases and 4 bases, with 8 bases remaining between them. The CDR3 DNA reads as TGTGCCAGCAGCCAGGGACATTCAGATACGCAGTATTTT. Encoded protein: CASSQGHSDTQYF.

CDR3 coding DNA: TGTGCCAGCAGTGAATTTTGGACAGATAGCAATCAGCCCCAGCATTTT. Translating it yields CASSEFWTDSNQPQHF. The V and J genes are TRBV6-1 and TRBJ1-5; TRBD1 is a possible D gene (6 bases). V lost 2 bases, J lost 0 bases, and 11 bases lay in between. Germline V gene data show CDR1 as MNHNS and CDR2 as SASEGT. The CDR3 covers 16 residues.

The chain has TRBV11-1 and TRBJ2-3; the match to TRBD2 covers 11 bases. The CDR3 sequence is 15 residues long. J was trimmed by 5 bases and V by 5 bases; bases with no gene match: 6. The germline CDR1 and CDR2 sequences are SGHAT and FQDESV (reference sequence). The CDR3 sequence is CASSRGLAVGDTQYF. The CDR3, as DNA: TGTGCCAGCAGCCGGGGACTAGCGGTGGGAGATACGCAGTATTTT.

This clone was detected once. This chain joins TRBV5-4 and TRBJ1-3, with 8 bases aligning to TRBD1. The length of the CDR3 is 15 residues. V was pared by 4 bases and J by 0 bases, with 3 bases of the junction left unmatched. Germline lookup yields CDR1 SGHNT and CDR2 YYREEE (reference sequence). The CDR3, as DNA: TGTGCCAGCAGCACCGACAGGGGCTCTGGAAACACCATATATTTT. Translated, it gives CASSTDRGSGNTIYF.

This chain links TRBV7-2 with TRBJ2-7; TRBD2 matches at 11 bases. This CDR3 contains 14 residues. V trimming: 5 bases; J trimming: 5 bases; junction bases outside the gene matches: 5. Germline lookup yields CDR1 SGHTA and CDR2 FQGNSA. CDR3 sequence: CASSVLAGVNEQYF. As DNA, the CDR3 is TGTGCCAGCAGCGTACTAGCGGGAGTAAACGAGCAGTACTTC.